This T cell receptor beta chain appears in the sequencing data of a study of early T cells in non-severe SARS-CoV-2 infection. Study-wide context: Sequencing used unsorted whole-blood bulk RNA, so chains lack pairing.

Study-level findings and limits: In VDJdb matching, anti-spike CD8 responses were favored while private and CD4 specificities went missing.

A note on this clonotype: Its antigen is undetermined.

Individual cDNA molecules were tagged with unique molecular identifiers. TCRdb re-called the 5' RACE reads through MiXCR, storing one row per CDR3 protein. The table lists approximately 58,000 distinct CDR3 sequences, approximately 10% of them singletons. Germline assignment: CDR1 SGHNT and CDR2 YENEEA. The CDR3 has 13 amino acids. With 5 bases clipped from V and 6 bases from J, the junction kept 4 bases outside the gene matches. This chain connects TRBV11-3 to TRBJ2-1; 7 nucleotides align to TRBD1. This receptor was identified in an adult who was a healthcare worker with PCR-confirmed SARS-CoV-2 infection or an uninfected control (not recorded which). Specimen: whole blood. CDR3 in amino acids: CASSPTGSNEQFF. The CDR3, as DNA: TGTGCCAGCAGCCCGACAGGGAGCAATGAGCAGTTCTTC.